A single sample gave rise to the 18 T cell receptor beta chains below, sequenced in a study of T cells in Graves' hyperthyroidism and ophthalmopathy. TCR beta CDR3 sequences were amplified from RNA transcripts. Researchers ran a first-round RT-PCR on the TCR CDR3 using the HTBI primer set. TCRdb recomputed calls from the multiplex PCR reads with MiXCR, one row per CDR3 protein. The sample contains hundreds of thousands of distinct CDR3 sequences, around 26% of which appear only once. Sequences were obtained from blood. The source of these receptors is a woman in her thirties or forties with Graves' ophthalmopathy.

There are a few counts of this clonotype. The DNA of the CDR3 is TGTGCCAGCAACGGGGCGTTCTCCTACGAGCAGTACTTC. Residues: CASNGAFSYEQYF. The chain is built from TRBV2 and TRBJ2-7; D is possibly TRBD1 or TRBD2 (5 bases each). CDR3 length equals 13 residues. The V gene's germline CDR1 is SNHLY and CDR2 FYNNEI. Trimming left V 7 bases short and J 0 bases short, with 10 bases between.

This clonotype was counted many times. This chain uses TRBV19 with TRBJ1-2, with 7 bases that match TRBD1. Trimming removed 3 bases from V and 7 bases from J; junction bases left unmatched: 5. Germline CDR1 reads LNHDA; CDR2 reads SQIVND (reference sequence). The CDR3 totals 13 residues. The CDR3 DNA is TGTGCCAGTAGTATTCAGGGGGTGTCTGGCTACACCTTC. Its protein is CASSIQGVSGYTF. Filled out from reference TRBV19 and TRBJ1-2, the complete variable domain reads DGGITQSPKYLFRKEGQNVTLSCEQNLNHDAMYWYRQDPGQGLRLIYYSQIVNDFQKGDIAEGYSVSREKKESFPLTVTSAQKNPTAFYLCASSIQGVSGYTFGSGTRLTVV.

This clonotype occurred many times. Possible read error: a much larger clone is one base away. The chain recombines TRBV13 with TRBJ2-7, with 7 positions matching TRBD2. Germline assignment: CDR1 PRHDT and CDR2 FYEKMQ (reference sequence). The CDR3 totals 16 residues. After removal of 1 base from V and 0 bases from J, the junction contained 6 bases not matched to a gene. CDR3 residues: CASSLEGGSISYEQYF. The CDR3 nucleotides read TGTGCCAGCAGCTTAGAGGGCGGGAGTATCTCCTACGAGCAGTACTTC.

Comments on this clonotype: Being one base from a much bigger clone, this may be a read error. Here the CDR3 reads CASSMMINQPQHF. CDR3 sequence (DNA): TGTGCCAGCAGTATGATGATCAATCAGCCCCAGCATTTT. The chain links TRBV28 to TRBJ1-5; D ambiguous. CDR1 MDHEN and CDR2 SYDVKM come from the germline V gene. V was shortened by 5 bases and J by 3 bases, with 8 bases between the two germline ends. The CDR3 runs 13 residues.

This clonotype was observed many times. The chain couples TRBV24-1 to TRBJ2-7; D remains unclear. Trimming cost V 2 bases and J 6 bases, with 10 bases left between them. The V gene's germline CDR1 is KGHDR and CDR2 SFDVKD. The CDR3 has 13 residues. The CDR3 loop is CATSDSVAPEQYF. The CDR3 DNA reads TGTGCCACCAGTGATTCGGTGGCCCCCGAGCAGTACTTC.

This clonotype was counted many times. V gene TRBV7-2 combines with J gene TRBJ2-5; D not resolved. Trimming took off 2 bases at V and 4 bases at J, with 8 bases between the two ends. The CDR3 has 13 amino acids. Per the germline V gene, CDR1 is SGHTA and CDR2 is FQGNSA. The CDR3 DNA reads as TGTGCCAGCAGCTTAATGTCAGGAGAGACCCAGTACTTC. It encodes CASSLMSGETQYF.

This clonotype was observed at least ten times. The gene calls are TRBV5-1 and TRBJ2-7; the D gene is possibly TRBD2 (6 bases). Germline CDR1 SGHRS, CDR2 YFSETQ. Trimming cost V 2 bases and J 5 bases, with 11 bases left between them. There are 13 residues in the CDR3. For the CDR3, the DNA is TGCGCCAGCAGCTTTGGAGGGCGCAACGAGCAGTACTTC. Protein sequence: CASSFGGRNEQYF.

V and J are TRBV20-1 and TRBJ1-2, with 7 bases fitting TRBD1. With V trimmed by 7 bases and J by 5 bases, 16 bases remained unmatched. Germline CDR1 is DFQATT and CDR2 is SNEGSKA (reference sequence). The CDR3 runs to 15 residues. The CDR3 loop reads CSVSGSGTADYGYTF. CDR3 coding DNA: TGCAGTGTTTCAGGAAGCGGGACAGCCGATTATGGCTACACCTTC.

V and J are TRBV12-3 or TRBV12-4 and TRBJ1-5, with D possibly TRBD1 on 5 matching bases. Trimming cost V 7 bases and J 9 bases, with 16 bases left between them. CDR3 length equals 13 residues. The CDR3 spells CASNQHGGLPQHF. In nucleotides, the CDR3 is TGTGCCAGCAATCAACACGGGGGATTGCCCCAGCATTTT.

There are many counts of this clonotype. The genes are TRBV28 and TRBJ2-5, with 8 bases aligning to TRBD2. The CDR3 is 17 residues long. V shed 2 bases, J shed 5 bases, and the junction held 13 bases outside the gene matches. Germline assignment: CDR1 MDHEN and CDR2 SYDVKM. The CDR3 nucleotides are TGTGCCAGCAGTTTAATCCTCGGGAGGGCCGCGGAGGAGACCCAGTACTTC. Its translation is CASSLILGRAAEETQYF.

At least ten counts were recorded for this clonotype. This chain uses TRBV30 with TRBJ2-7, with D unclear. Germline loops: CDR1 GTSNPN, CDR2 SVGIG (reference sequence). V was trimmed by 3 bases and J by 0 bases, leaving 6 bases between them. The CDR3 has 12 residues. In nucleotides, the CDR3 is TGTGCCTGGAGCGTGAGCTCCTACGAGCAGTACTTC. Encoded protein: CAWSVSSYEQYF.

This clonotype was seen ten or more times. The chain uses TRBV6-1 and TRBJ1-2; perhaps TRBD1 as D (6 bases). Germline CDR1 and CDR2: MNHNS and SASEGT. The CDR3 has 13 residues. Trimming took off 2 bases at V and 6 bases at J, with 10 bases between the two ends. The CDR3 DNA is TGTGCCAGCAGTGAATACACAGGGAATGGCTACACCTTC. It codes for CASSEYTGNGYTF.

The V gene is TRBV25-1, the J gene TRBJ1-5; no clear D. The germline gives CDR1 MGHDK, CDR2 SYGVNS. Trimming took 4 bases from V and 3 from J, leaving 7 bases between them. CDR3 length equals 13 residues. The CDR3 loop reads CASSGQLNQPQHF. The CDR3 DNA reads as TGTGCCAGCAGTGGGCAGCTCAATCAGCCCCAGCATTTT.

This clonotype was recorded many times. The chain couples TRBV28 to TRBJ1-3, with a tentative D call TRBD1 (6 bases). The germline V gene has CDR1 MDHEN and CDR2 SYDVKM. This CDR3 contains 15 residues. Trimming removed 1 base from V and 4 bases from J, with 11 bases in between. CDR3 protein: CASSLSGGAGNTIYF. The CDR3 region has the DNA TGTGCCAGCAGTTTATCCGGGGGCGCGGGAAACACCATATATTTT.

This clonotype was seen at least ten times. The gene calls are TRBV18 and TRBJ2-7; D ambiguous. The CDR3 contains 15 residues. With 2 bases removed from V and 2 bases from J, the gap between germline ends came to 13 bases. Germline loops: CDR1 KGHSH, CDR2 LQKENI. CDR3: CASSPEDGRTYEQYF. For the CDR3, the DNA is TGTGCCAGCTCACCAGAGGACGGAAGAACCTACGAGCAGTACTTC.

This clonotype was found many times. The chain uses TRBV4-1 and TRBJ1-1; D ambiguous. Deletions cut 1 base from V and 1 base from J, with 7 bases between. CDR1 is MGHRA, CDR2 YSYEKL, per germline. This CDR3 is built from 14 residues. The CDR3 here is CASSQGGKNTEAFF. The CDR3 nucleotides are TGCGCCAGCAGCCAAGGGGGAAAGAACACTGAAGCTTTCTTT.

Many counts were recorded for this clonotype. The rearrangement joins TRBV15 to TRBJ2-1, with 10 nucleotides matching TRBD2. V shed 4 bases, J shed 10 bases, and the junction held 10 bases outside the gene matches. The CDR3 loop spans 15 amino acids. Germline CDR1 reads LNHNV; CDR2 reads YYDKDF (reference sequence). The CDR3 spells CATSKVASGRGEQFF. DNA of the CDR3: TGTGCCACCAGCAAAGTAGCTAGCGGGAGAGGCGAGCAGTTCTTC.

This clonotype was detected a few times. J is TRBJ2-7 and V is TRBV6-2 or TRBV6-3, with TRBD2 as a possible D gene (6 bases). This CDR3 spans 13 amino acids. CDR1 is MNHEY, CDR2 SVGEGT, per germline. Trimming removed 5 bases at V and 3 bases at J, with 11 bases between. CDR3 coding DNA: TGTGCCAGCAGTACCGGGACTCACTACGAGCAGTACTTC. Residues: CASSTGTHYEQYF.